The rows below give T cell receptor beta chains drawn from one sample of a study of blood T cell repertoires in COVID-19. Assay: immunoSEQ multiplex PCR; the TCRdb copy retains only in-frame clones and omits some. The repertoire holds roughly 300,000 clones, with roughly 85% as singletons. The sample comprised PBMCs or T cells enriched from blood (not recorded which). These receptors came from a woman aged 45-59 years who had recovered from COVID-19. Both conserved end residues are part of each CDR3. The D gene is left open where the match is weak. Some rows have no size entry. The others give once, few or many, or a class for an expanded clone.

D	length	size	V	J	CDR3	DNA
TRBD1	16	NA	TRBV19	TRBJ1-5	CASGQGFLVSNQPQHF	TGTGCCAGTGGACAGGGGTTCTTAGTAAGCAATCAGCCCCAGCATTTT
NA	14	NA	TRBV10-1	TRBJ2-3	CASSEFHFTDTQYF	TGCGCCAGCAGTGAGTTCCACTTCACAGATACGCAGTATTTT
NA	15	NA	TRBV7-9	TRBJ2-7	CASSFSAQGSYEQYF	TGTGCCAGCAGCTTTTCGGCCCAGGGAAGCTACGAGCAGTACTTC
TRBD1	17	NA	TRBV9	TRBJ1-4	CASSARGSGQGREKLFF	TGTGCCAGCAGCGCGCGGGGATCGGGACAGGGGCGTGAAAAACTGTTTTTT
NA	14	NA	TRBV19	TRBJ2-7	CASSMTGGIYEQYF	TGTGCCAGTAGTATGACGGGGGGCATTTACGAGCAGTACTTC
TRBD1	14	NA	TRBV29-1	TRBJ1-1	CSVRADRLNTEAFF	TGCAGCGTCAGAGCGGACAGGTTGAACACTGAAGCTTTCTTT
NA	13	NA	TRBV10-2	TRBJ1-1	CASSVGEGTEAFF	TGCGCCAGCAGTGTCGGGGAAGGGACTGAAGCTTTCTTT
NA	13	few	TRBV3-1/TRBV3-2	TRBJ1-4	CASSPGLNEKLFF	TGTGCCAGCAGCCCGGGACTGAATGAAAAACTGTTTTTT
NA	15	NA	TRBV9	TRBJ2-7	CASSVGPDTDYEQYF	TGTGCCAGCAGCGTAGGCCCCGACACTGACTACGAGCAGTACTTC
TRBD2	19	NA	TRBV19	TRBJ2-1	CASSTAGTSGLGSYNEQFF	TGTGCCAGTAGTACTGCCGGGACTAGCGGTTTGGGGTCCTACAATGAGCAGTTCTTC
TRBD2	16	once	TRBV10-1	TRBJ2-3	CASSETAGGGGDTQYF	TGCGCCAGCAGTGAGACAGCGGGGGGAGGTGGAGATACGCAGTATTTT
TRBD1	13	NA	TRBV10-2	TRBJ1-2	CASRGGTGYGYTF	TGCGCCAGCAGGGGAGGGACAGGGTATGGCTACACCTTC
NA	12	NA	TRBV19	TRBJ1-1	CASCSEGREAFF	TGTGCCAGTTGCTCGGAGGGGCGGGAAGCTTTCTTT
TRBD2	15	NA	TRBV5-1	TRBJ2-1	CASSESGTNFNEQFF	TGCGCCAGCAGCGAAAGCGGGACTAACTTCAATGAGCAGTTCTTC
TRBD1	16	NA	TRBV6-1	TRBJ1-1	CASSEPGQAMNTEAFF	TGTGCCAGCAGTGAACCTGGACAGGCTATGAACACTGAAGCTTTCTTT
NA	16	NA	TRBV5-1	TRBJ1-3	CASSLGRGRAGNTIYF	TGCGCCAGCAGCTTGGGGCGGGGGCGCGCTGGAAACACCATATATTTT
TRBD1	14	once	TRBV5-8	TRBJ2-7	CASRQVTGGYEQYF	TGTGCCAGCAGGCAAGTGACAGGGGGCTACGAGCAGTACTTC
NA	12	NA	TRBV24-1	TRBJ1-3	CATSSSGNTIYF	TGTGCCACCAGCTCCTCTGGAAACACCATATATTTT
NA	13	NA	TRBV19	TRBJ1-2	CASRGGQAYGYTF	TGTGCCAGTAGAGGGGGACAAGCCTATGGCTACACCTTC
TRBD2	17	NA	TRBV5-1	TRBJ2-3	CASSLLTSGGSTDTQYF	TGCGCCAGCAGCTTGCTGACTAGCGGGGGGAGCACAGATACGCAGTATTTT
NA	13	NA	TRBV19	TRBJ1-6	CASSILLPGLLHF	TGTGCCAGTAGTATCCTACTACCGGGACTCCTCCACTTT
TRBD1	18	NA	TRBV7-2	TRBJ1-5	CASSSEHRGRYSNQPQHF	TGTGCCAGCAGCTCTGAACACAGGGGTAGATATAGCAATCAGCCCCAGCATTTT
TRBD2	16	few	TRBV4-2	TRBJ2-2	CASSAGGAGGLGELFF	TGTGCCAGCAGCGCAGGGGGAGCGGGAGGATTGGGGGAGCTGTTTTTT
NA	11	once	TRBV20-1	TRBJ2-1	CSALTLRVQFF	TGCAGTGCGCTTACTCTCCGGGTGCAGTTCTTC
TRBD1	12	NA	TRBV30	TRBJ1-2	CAWTGGDYGYTF	TGTGCCTGGACAGGGGGCGACTATGGCTACACCTTC
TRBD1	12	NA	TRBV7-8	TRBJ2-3	CASSQTGVTQYF	TGTGCCAGCAGCCAAACAGGGGTGACGCAGTATTTT
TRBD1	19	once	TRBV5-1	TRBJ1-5	CASSLGPKTFGQENQPQHF	TGCGCCAGCAGCTTAGGGCCGAAAACCTTCGGACAGGAGAATCAGCCCCAGCATTTT
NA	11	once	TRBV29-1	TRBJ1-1	CSVDRGAEAFF	TGCAGCGTTGACAGGGGCGCTGAAGCTTTCTTT
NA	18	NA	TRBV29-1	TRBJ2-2	CSVDTLAPTRPNTGELFF	TGCAGCGTTGACACTCTTGCCCCGACAAGGCCGAACACCGGGGAGCTGTTTTTT
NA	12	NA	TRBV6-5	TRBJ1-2	CASSGGGYGYTF	TGTGCCAGCAGCGGGGGGGGCTATGGCTACACCTTC
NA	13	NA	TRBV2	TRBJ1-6	CASTWTVGWALHF	TGTGCCAGCACCTGGACAGTCGGATGGGCCCTCCACTTT
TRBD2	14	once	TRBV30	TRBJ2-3	CACSGLAGTDTQYF	TGTGCCTGCTCGGGACTAGCGGGCACAGATACGCAGTATTTT
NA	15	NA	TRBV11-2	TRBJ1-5	CASSLVQGVNQPQHF	TGTGCCAGCAGCTTAGTACAGGGCGTCAATCAGCCCCAGCATTTT
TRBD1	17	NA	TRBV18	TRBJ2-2	CAMRGRGQGANTGELFF	TGTGCCATGCGGGGACGGGGACAGGGAGCGAACACCGGGGAGCTGTTTTTT
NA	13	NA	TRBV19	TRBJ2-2	CASRRLGTGELFF	TGTGCCAGCCGGCGACTCGGCACCGGGGAGCTGTTTTTT
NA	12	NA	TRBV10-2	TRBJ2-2	CASSDNMVELFF	TGCGCCAGCAGTGACAACATGGTAGAGCTGTTTTTT
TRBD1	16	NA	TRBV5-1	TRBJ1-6	CASSLGQGSYNSPLHF	TGCGCCAGCAGCTTGGGACAGGGCTCCTATAATTCACCCCTCCACTTT
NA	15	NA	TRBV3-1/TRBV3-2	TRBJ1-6	CASSQGSGYNSPLHF	TGTGCCAGCAGCCAAGGCTCGGGATATAATTCACCCCTCCACTTT
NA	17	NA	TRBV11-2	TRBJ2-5	CASSTRYKQGSRETQYF	TGTGCCAGCAGCACCCGATACAAACAGGGTAGTCGGGAGACCCAGTACTTC
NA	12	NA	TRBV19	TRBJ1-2	CASTRMGYGYTF	TGTGCCAGTACCAGGATGGGCTATGGCTACACCTTC
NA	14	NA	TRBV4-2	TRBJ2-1	CASSQPGTSDEQFF	TGTGCCAGCAGCCAACCGGGGACTTCCGATGAGCAGTTCTTC
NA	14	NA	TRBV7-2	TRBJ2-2	CASSRPGFSGELFF	TGTGCCAGCAGTCGTCCAGGTTTTTCCGGGGAGCTGTTTTTT
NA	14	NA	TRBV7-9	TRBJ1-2	CASSSSGRLDGYTF	TGTGCCAGCAGTTCATCAGGGAGGCTGGATGGCTACACCTTC
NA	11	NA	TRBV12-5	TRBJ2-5	CASGSAETQYF	TGTGCTAGTGGATCAGCGGAGACCCAGTACTTC
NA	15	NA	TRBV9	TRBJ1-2	CASSVGQGQGNGYTF	TGTGCCAGCAGCGTAGGGCAGGGGCAGGGAAATGGCTACACCTTC
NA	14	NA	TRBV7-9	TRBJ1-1	CASSPRAGNTEAFF	TGTGCCAGCAGCCCCAGGGCAGGGAACACTGAAGCTTTCTTT
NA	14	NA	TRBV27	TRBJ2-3	CASSELISTDTQYF	TGTGCCAGCAGTGAACTGATTAGCACAGATACGCAGTATTTT
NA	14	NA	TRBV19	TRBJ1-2	CASSIGNRPDGYTF	TGTGCCAGTAGTATAGGGAACAGGCCGGATGGCTACACCTTC
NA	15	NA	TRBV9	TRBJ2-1	CASSVLAAPNNEQFF	TGTGCCAGCAGCGTCCTCGCGGCCCCCAACAATGAGCAGTTCTTC
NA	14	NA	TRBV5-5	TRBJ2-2	CASSLLATTGELFF	TGTGCCAGCAGTTTGCTAGCGACCACCGGGGAGCTGTTTTTT
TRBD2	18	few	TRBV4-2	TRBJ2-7	CASSQAPSGGVSSYEQYF	TGTGCCAGCAGCCAAGCGCCTAGCGGGGGTGTGAGCTCCTACGAGCAGTACTTC
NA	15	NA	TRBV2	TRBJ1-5	CATKGLGGGNQPQHF	TGTGCCACCAAAGGGCTAGGGGGGGGCAATCAGCCCCAGCATTTT
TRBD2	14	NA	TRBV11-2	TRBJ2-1	CASSLGLAGIEQFF	TGTGCCAGCAGCTTAGGACTAGCGGGAATTGAGCAGTTCTTC
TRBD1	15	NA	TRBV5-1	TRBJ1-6	CASSLQGVGNSPLHF	TGCGCCAGCAGCTTGCAGGGGGTGGGGAATTCACCCCTCCACTTT
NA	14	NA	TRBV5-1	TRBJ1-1	CASSSGTFGTEAFF	TGCGCCAGCAGCTCGGGGACTTTTGGCACTGAAGCTTTCTTT
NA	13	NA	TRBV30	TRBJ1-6	CAWSILGVSPLHF	TGTGCCTGGAGTATTTTGGGAGTTTCACCCCTCCACTTT
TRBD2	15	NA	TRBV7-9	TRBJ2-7	CASSYGLAGGGEQYF	TGTGCCAGCAGCTATGGACTAGCGGGAGGGGGCGAGCAGTACTTC